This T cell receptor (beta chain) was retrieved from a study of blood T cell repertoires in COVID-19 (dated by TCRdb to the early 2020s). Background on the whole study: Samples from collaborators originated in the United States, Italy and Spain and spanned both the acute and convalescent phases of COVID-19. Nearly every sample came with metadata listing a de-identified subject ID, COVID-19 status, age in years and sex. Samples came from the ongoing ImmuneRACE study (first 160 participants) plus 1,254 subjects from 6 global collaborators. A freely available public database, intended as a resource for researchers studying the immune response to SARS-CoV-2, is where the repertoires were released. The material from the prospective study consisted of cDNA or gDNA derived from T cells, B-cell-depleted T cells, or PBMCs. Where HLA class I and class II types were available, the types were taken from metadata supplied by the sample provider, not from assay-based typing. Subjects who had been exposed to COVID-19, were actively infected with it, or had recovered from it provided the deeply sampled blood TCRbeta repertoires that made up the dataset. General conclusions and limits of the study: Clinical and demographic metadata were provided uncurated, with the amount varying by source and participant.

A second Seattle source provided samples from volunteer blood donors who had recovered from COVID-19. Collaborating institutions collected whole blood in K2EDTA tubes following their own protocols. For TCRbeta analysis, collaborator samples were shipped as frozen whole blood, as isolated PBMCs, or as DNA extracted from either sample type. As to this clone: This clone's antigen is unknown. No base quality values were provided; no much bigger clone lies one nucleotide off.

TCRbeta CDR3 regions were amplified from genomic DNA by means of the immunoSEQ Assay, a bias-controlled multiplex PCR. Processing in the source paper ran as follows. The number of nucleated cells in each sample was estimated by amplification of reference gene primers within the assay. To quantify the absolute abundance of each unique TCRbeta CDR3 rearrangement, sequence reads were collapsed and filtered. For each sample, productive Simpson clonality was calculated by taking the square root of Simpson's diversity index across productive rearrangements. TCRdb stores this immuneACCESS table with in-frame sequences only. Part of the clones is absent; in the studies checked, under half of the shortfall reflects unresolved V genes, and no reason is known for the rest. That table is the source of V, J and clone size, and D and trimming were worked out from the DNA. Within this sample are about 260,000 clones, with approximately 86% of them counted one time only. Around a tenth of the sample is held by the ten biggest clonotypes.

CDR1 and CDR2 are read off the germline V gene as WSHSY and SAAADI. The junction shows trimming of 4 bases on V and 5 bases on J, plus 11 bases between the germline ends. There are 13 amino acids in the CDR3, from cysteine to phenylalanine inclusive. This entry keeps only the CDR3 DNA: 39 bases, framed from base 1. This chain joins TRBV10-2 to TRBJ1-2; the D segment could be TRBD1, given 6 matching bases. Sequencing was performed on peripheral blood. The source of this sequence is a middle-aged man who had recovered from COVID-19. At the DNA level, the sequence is TGCGCCAGCAGTGGAGGGGGTGGGTATGGCTACACCTTC. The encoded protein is CASSGGGGYGYTF.